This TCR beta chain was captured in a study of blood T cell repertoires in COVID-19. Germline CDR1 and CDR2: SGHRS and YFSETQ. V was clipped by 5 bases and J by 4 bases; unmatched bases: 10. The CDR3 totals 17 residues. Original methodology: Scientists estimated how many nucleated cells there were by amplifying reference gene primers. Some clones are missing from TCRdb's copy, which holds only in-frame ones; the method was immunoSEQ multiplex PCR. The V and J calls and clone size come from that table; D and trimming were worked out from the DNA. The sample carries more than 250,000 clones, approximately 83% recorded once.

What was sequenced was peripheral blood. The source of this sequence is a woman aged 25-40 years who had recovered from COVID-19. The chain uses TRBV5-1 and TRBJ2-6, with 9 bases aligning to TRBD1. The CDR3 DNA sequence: TGCGCCAGCAGACAGGGGGCAAGTGTGAGCGGGGCCAACGTCCTGACTTTC. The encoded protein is CASRQGASVSGANVLTF.